This T cell receptor (beta chain) is drawn from a study of neurological immune-mediated disorders. The study's findings and limits: It was HTLV-1-associated myelopathy that showed the most TCR clonal expansion, while multiple sclerosis showed the least, falling below healthy controls.

This CDR3 comprises 13 residues. Per germline, CDR1 SQVTM and CDR2 ANQGSEA. Trimming removed 1 base from V and 5 bases from J, with 12 bases in between. By its share, this clonotype is medium-sized. Its antigen is not known. cDNA synthesis was performed by 5'RACE with 10-nucleotide random UMIs. TCRdb fed the 5' RACE reads into MiXCR, producing one record per CDR3 protein. The table has some 19,000 distinct CDR3 sequences, about 16% seen once; the top ten hold 15%. The sequencing input was PBMCs. The sequence came from a female donor with HTLV-1-associated myelopathy (HAM/TSP). The chain joins TRBV29-1 to TRBJ2-7; D perhaps matches TRBD2 (6 bases). CDR3 region: CSVEGDGGDEQYF. The CDR3 DNA reads TGCAGCGTTGAAGGGGACGGGGGTGACGAGCAGTACTTC.